The source of this TCR beta chain is a study of CD8+ T cells in alopecia areata. Regarding the study as a whole: One nonresponder leaves baseline CD8+ expansion's link to response uncertain. On tofacitinib, scalp and blood still held many of the expanded lesional clones. Scalp clonality, together with expanded CD8+ clones among the top 100, fell significantly with tofacitinib. Sequencing of scalp samples also includes resident alphabeta T cells from normal skin.

The sample's treatment: oral pan-JAK inhibitor, 5-10 mg twice daily. Extraction of RNA preceded its reverse transcription into cDNA, which served as the sequencing template. The repertoire was sequenced with immunoSEQ multiplex PCR; TCRdb's copy has only in-frame clones and lacks some. The table lists hundreds of thousands of clones, around 64% of them singletons. This CDR3 is 13 amino acids long. The V end was cut by 5 bases, the J end by 1 base, with 8 bases between. CDR1 SEHNR and CDR2 FQNEAQ come from the germline V gene (reference sequence). A word on this clone: The antigen remains undetermined.

The sequencing here drew on CD4+ T cells sorted from blood, taken around week 54, from a patient treated with tofacitinib. The source is a human donor with alopecia areata. This rearrangement joins TRBV7-9 to TRBJ1-1; D gene uncertain. The CDR3 protein is CASSLAPNTEAFF. CDR3 nucleotide sequence: TGTGCCAGCAGCCTGGCCCCGAACACTGAAGCTTTCTTT.